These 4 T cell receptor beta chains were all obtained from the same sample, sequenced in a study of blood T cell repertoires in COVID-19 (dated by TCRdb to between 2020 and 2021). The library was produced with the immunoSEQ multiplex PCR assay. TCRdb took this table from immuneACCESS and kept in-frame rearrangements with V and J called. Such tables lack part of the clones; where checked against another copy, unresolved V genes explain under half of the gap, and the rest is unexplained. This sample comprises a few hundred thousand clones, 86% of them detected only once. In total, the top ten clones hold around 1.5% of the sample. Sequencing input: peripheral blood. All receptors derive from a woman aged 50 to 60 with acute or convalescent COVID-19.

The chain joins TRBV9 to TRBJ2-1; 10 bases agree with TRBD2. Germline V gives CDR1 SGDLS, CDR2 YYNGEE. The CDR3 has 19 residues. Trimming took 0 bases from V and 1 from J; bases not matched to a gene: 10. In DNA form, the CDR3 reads TGTGCCAGCAGCGTAGTTCGAGCGGGAGGGCCAGGGTCCTACAATGAGCAGTTCTTC. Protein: CASSVVRAGGPGSYNEQFF.

The CDR3 reads CASSLLGGGSSYNEQFF. CDR3 coding DNA: TGTGCCAGCAGCTTGTTGGGGGGAGGGAGCTCCTACAATGAGCAGTTCTTC. The chain is built from TRBV5-6 and TRBJ2-1; TRBD2 matches at 7 bases. CDR1 is SGHDT and CDR2 is YYEEEE in the germline V gene. Trimming took 1 base from V and 0 from J; bases not matched to a gene: 7. The CDR3 has 17 amino acids.

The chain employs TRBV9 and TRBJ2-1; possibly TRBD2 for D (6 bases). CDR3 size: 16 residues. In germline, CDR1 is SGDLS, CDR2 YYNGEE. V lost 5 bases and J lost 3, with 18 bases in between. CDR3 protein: CASRSSDYLDYNEQFF. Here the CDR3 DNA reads TGTGCCAGCAGATCATCGGACTACTTGGACTACAATGAGCAGTTCTTC.

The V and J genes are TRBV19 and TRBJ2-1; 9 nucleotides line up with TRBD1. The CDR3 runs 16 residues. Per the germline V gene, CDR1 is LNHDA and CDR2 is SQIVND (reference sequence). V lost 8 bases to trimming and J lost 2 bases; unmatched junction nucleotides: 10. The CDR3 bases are TGTGCCAGTTTAGACCGGGACAGGGTCCCCTACAATGAGCAGTTCTTC. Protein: CASLDRDRVPYNEQFF.